These T cell receptor beta chains were read from a single sample in a study of OX40 agonist ivuxolimab in advanced cancers. Clones were sequenced by immunoSEQ multiplex PCR, and TCRdb holds only the in-frame ones, with some missing. The table records about 64,000 clones, 80% to 85% of them present only once. The specimen comprised CD4+ or CD8+ T cells sorted from blood, sampled in a trial of the OX40 agonist ivuxolimab. The receptors derive from an adult with an advanced solid tumor such as melanoma, head and neck, liver or kidney cancer. Each CDR3 is given with its conserved first and last residue. Each record gives: V gene, D gene, clone size, J gene, CDR3 protein, CDR3 DNA. D genes are given only for firm matches. Size is stated for part of the rows, as once, few or many counts, or as a class when the clone is expanded.

V gene: TRBV19
D gene: -
clone size: -
J gene: TRBJ2-7
CDR3 protein: CASSREHFTYEQYF
CDR3 DNA: TGTGCCAGTAGTAGGGAGCACTTCACCTACGAGCAGTACTTC

V gene: TRBV7-9
D gene: TRBD1
clone size: -
J gene: TRBJ2-2
CDR3 protein: CASSLETGGVGELFF
CDR3 DNA: TGTGCCAGCAGCTTAGAGACAGGGGGCGTCGGGGAGCTGTTTTTT

V gene: TRBV4-1
D gene: -
clone size: -
J gene: TRBJ2-3
CDR3 protein: CASSLLGRGSADTQYF
CDR3 DNA: TGCGCCAGCAGCCTCCTCGGTAGGGGTTCCGCAGATACGCAGTATTTT

V gene: TRBV23-1
D gene: -
clone size: -
J gene: TRBJ1-1
CDR3 protein: CASTRVLRNTEAFF
CDR3 DNA: TGCGCCAGCACCAGGGTCCTCAGGAACACTGAAGCTTTCTTT

V gene: TRBV10-2
D gene: TRBD1
clone size: -
J gene: TRBJ2-1
CDR3 protein: CASSESYRGHNEQFF
CDR3 DNA: TGCGCCAGCAGTGAGTCTTACAGGGGGCATAATGAGCAGTTCTTC

V gene: TRBV19
D gene: -
clone size: -
J gene: TRBJ1-6
CDR3 protein: CASSRSGTTNSPLHF
CDR3 DNA: TGTGCCAGTAGCCGTTCAGGGACGACAAATTCACCCCTCCACTTT

V gene: TRBV7-2
D gene: TRBD1
clone size: -
J gene: TRBJ1-1
CDR3 protein: CASSLGTGGQAFF
CDR3 DNA: TGTGCCAGCAGCCTCGGGACAGGGGGCCAAGCTTTCTTT

V gene: TRBV5-8
D gene: -
clone size: -
J gene: TRBJ1-5
CDR3 protein: CASSLGQSATGNQPQHF
CDR3 DNA: TGTGCCAGCAGCTTGGGACAGTCCGCTACCGGCAATCAGCCCCAGCATTTT

V gene: TRBV2
D gene: -
clone size: -
J gene: TRBJ2-5
CDR3 protein: CASGEVGQGGETQYF
CDR3 DNA: TGTGCCAGCGGGGAGGTCGGACAGGGAGGGGAGACCCAGTACTTC

V gene: TRBV6-1
D gene: -
clone size: -
J gene: TRBJ2-7
CDR3 protein: CASSEAIGYEQYF
CDR3 DNA: TGTGCCAGCAGTGAAGCTATAGGATACGAGCAGTACTTC

V gene: TRBV27
D gene: -
clone size: -
J gene: TRBJ1-2
CDR3 protein: CASSLWPPGRARRETNYGYTF
CDR3 DNA: TGTGCCAGCAGTTTATGGCCGCCGGGGAGGGCCCGTCGGGAGACTAACTATGGCTACACCTTC

V gene: TRBV18
D gene: -
clone size: -
J gene: TRBJ2-5
CDR3 protein: CASSTALGDGYQETQYF
CDR3 DNA: TGTGCCAGCTCAACTGCCCTCGGGGACGGATACCAAGAGACCCAGTACTTC

V gene: TRBV5-6
D gene: -
clone size: -
J gene: TRBJ2-7
CDR3 protein: CASSGQWGGFYEQYF
CDR3 DNA: TGTGCCAGCAGCGGGCAGTGGGGGGGCTTCTACGAGCAGTACTTC

V gene: TRBV7-8
D gene: -
clone size: -
J gene: TRBJ1-5
CDR3 protein: CASSLLRYMSVQPQHF
CDR3 DNA: TGTGCCAGCAGCTTATTACGATATATGTCCGTTCAGCCCCAGCATTTT

V gene: TRBV6-5
D gene: TRBD1
clone size: -
J gene: TRBJ1-5
CDR3 protein: CASSGTGQRQPQHF
CDR3 DNA: TGTGCCAGCAGTGGGACAGGGCAGAGACAGCCCCAGCATTTT

V gene: TRBV11-2
D gene: TRBD1
clone size: -
J gene: TRBJ2-7
CDR3 protein: CASSFGTGSYEQYF
CDR3 DNA: TGTGCCAGCAGCTTCGGGACAGGGTCCTACGAGCAGTACTTC

V gene: TRBV11-3
D gene: -
clone size: -
J gene: TRBJ1-5
CDR3 protein: CASSLTENQPQHF
CDR3 DNA: TGTGCCAGCAGCTTGACAGAAAATCAGCCCCAGCATTTT

V gene: TRBV15
D gene: -
clone size: -
J gene: TRBJ2-1
CDR3 protein: CATGFRGNEQFF
CDR3 DNA: TGTGCCACCGGGTTCCGAGGGAATGAGCAGTTCTTC

V gene: TRBV19
D gene: TRBD1
clone size: -
J gene: TRBJ1-3
CDR3 protein: CASSTPTGVGNTIYF
CDR3 DNA: TGTGCCAGTAGTACCCCCACAGGGGTAGGAAACACCATATATTTT

V gene: TRBV7-9
D gene: -
clone size: -
J gene: TRBJ1-1
CDR3 protein: CASSLAYKGRDTEAFF
CDR3 DNA: TGTGCCAGCAGCTTAGCGTATAAGGGGAGGGACACTGAAGCTTTCTTT

V gene: TRBV15
D gene: TRBD1
clone size: -
J gene: TRBJ2-7
CDR3 protein: CATSTRQGAYEQYF
CDR3 DNA: TGTGCCACCAGCACACGACAGGGTGCCTACGAGCAGTACTTC

V gene: TRBV5-8
D gene: TRBD1
clone size: -
J gene: TRBJ1-5
CDR3 protein: CASIEQGWNQPQHF
CDR3 DNA: TGTGCCAGCATCGAACAGGGGTGGAATCAGCCCCAGCATTTT

V gene: TRBV14
D gene: -
clone size: -
J gene: TRBJ2-1
CDR3 protein: CASSQWTEQFF
CDR3 DNA: TGTGCCAGCAGCCAGTGGACCGAGCAGTTCTTC

V gene: TRBV15
D gene: -
clone size: -
J gene: TRBJ1-3
CDR3 protein: CATSVEGNTIYF
CDR3 DNA: TGTGCCACCAGTGTCGAGGGAAACACCATATATTTT

V gene: TRBV5-1
D gene: -
clone size: -
J gene: TRBJ1-5
CDR3 protein: CASSLGGGGFSNQPQHF
CDR3 DNA: TGCGCCAGCAGCTTGGGAGGCGGGGGGTTTAGCAATCAGCCCCAGCATTTT

V gene: TRBV25-1
D gene: TRBD2
clone size: -
J gene: TRBJ2-3
CDR3 protein: CASSISPSGWATDTQYF
CDR3 DNA: TGTGCCAGCAGCATCAGTCCTAGCGGGTGGGCCACAGATACGCAGTATTTT

V gene: TRBV30
D gene: -
clone size: -
J gene: TRBJ2-3
CDR3 protein: CAWRSLHGRTNTDTQYF
CDR3 DNA: TGTGCCTGGAGAAGCCTTCACGGACGGACAAACACAGATACGCAGTATTTT

V gene: TRBV27
D gene: -
clone size: few
J gene: TRBJ1-5
CDR3 protein: CASSLTDSSNQPQHF
CDR3 DNA: TGTGCCAGCAGTTTAACCGACAGTAGCAATCAGCCCCAGCATTTT

V gene: TRBV9
D gene: -
clone size: -
J gene: TRBJ2-1
CDR3 protein: CASSPGDSRSSYNEQFF
CDR3 DNA: TGTGCCAGCAGCCCAGGAGATAGCAGAAGCTCCTACAATGAGCAGTTCTTC

V gene: TRBV4-2
D gene: -
clone size: -
J gene: TRBJ1-4
CDR3 protein: CASSQGATRGDEKLFF
CDR3 DNA: TGTGCCAGCAGCCAGGGAGCGACGAGAGGGGATGAAAAACTGTTTTTT